These T cell receptor beta chains were read from a single sample in a study of regulatory T cells in long-lasting Graves disease. A single record per CDR3 protein comes from TCRdb applying MiXCR to the multiplex PCR reads. The sample comprises 360,000 or so distinct CDR3 sequences, approximately 16% of which are singletons, and about 32% rests with the top ten. The same sample was also studied in work on T cells in Graves' hyperthyroidism and ophthalmopathy.

The sequenced sample was peripheral blood mononuclear cells (PBMCs), obtained at new diagnosis, from a patient treated with antithyroid drugs. Receptors originate from a man aged 35-49 years with Graves disease. The CDR3 runs from the conserved cysteine through the conserved F or W.

TRBJ2-7 | TRBV4-2 | CAGSHLGGHSYEQYF
TRBJ2-3 | TRBV2 | CASSDRGGRDTQYF
TRBJ2-3 | TRBV13 | CASRRTSGDTDTQYF
TRBJ1-2 | TRBV5-1 | CASSVTGQGANYGYTF
TRBJ2-3 | TRBV30 | CAWSPGQGGSDTQYF
TRBJ2-1 | TRBV12-3/TRBV12-4 | CASSLVRGPREQFF
TRBJ2-3 | TRBV27 | CASSLTSSPTQYF
TRBJ2-5 | TRBV4-1 | CASSQDRASGGQTQYF
TRBJ2-1 | TRBV20-1 | CSARADYEQFF
TRBJ2-3 | TRBV20-1 | CSARDRTSGTDTQYF
TRBJ1-5 | TRBV2 | CASSHHLQPQHF
TRBJ2-1 | TRBV7-3 | CASSVSSAPYNEQFF
TRBJ2-7 | TRBV7-9 | CASSPRDRSSYEQYF
TRBJ2-1 | TRBV2 | CASRGLGNEQFF
TRBJ1-1 | TRBV5-4 | CASTKLQGPTEAFF
TRBJ2-2 | TRBV9 | CASSVTPGQKNTGELFF
TRBJ2-7 | TRBV19 | CASTKDRWSEQYF
TRBJ2-1 | TRBV10-3 | CAISGTGARNEQFF
TRBJ2-3 | TRBV20-1 | CSAQIGGRTDTQYF
TRBJ2-7 | TRBV18 | CASSPVGSSGEQYF
. | TRBV28 | CASSYWSGGYREAQYF
TRBJ1-2 | TRBV12-3/TRBV12-4 | CASSFHPGGDGYTF
TRBJ1-6 | TRBV6-2/TRBV6-3 | CASSYSGGLGGGRALHF
TRBJ1-2 | TRBV12-3/TRBV12-4 | CASSLTGSSGYTF
TRBJ1-2 | TRBV10-3 | CAISRNRGFGYTF
TRBJ2-5 | TRBV9 | CASSVGPSGGAGWEETQYF
TRBJ2-7 | TRBV5-5 | CASSPRGVVPYSYEQYF
TRBJ1-1 | TRBV7-2 | CASSSAYTEAFF
TRBJ2-3 | TRBV18 | CASSPSSAGTDTQYF
TRBJ2-3 | TRBV12-3/TRBV12-4 | CASSLGSYTDTQYF
. | TRBV24-1 | CATSDPTGAGETQYF
TRBJ2-3 | TRBV5-1 | CASSLERGFETQYF
TRBJ1-1 | TRBV19 | CASSIGGLNTEAFF
TRBJ2-3 | TRBV5-5 | CASSLEGAEVQYF
TRBJ2-7 | TRBV3-1 | CASSQDLGTNEQYF
TRBJ1-5 | TRBV7-8 | CASSLVVLRGQPQHF
TRBJ2-7 | TRBV5-1 | CASSSETGSGEQYF
TRBJ1-4 | TRBV20-1 | CSARDQATNEKLFF
TRBJ2-1 | TRBV28 | CASSLTPSGGKNEQFF
TRBJ2-1 | TRBV12-5 | CASGLVLAGRYNEQFF
TRBJ2-7 | TRBV9 | CASSTGTEQYF
TRBJ2-5 | TRBV7-2 | CASSLRGGPRETQYF